A single sample gave rise to the 19 T cell receptor beta chains below, sequenced in a study of tumor and adjacent non-tumor tissue in lung cancer. The library came from three nested PCR rounds adapted from ARM-PCR protocols. TCRdb called the multiplex PCR reads again in MiXCR, with one record for every CDR3 protein. The profile shows 120,000 to 150,000 distinct CDR3 sequences, about 71% of them singletons. RNA was extracted from bulk tissue without any cell sorting. Sequencing used lung tumor tissue. The receptors come from a man aged 60 to 75 with small cell lung cancer.

On this clonotype itself: This may be a read error, as it is one base from a much larger clone. The V call is TRBV28, the J call TRBJ1-1; D gene ambiguous. This CDR3 has 12 amino acids. Germline CDR1 and CDR2: MDHEN and SYDVKM. The CDR3, as DNA: TGTGCCAGCAGACTTGTAACGGGTGAAGTTTTCTTT. Protein: CASRLVTGEVFF.

Regarding this clonotype: A read error is likely, as this CDR3 ends without the conserved phenylalanine or tryptophan. The rearrangement uses TRBV6-2 or TRBV6-3 and TRBJ2-4; the D is unclear. The CDR3 has 15 residues. Trimming removed 6 bases from V and 13 bases from J, with 25 bases in between. In germline, CDR1 is MNHEY, CDR2 SVGEGT. CDR3 nucleotides: TGTGCCAGCAGCTATGTCCGGCCGGTAGGATGGCCCCAGTACTTA. Translation: CASSYVRPVGWPQYL.

A word on this clonotype: With a much larger clone just one base away, this may be a read error. This is likely a read error, given that the CDR3 carries no conserved phenylalanine or tryptophan at its end. The rearrangement uses TRBV6-5 and TRBJ1-6; perhaps TRBD1 as D (5 bases). Germline CDR1 and CDR2: MNHEY and SVGAGI. V lost 6 bases and J 6 bases, leaving 15 bases between the germline ends. The CDR3 is 15 residues long. The chain's CDR3 is CASRVPGLSNSPLHL. CDR3 DNA sequence: TGTGCCAGCAGAGTACCGGGACTAAGTAATTCACCCCTCCACTTG.

Concerning this clonotype itself: It may be a read error: a sequence one base away is much more abundant. The chain carries TRBV20-1 and TRBJ1-2; D uncertain. CDR3 size: 13 residues. CDR1 DFQATT and CDR2 SNEGSKA come from the germline V gene (reference sequence). Between the trimmed V and J ends, which lost 3 bases and 3 bases, there was a span of 11 bases. The DNA for the CDR3 is TGCAGTGCTAGGCGCAGTGGTGACTATGGCTACACCTTC. It specifies CSARRSGDYGYTF.

Concerning this clonotype itself: A junction boundary mismatches the germline segment, possibly from a read error. V usage is TRBV29-1 and J usage is TRBJ1-2; 9 bases fit TRBD1. The V gene's germline CDR1 is SQVTM and CDR2 ANQGSEA. The CDR3 consists of 13 residues. CDR3: CSVVIQGARGCTF. In DNA form, the CDR3 reads TGCAGCGTTGTGATACAGGGGGCGCGGGGCTGCACCTTC.

The rearrangement links TRBV12-5 to TRBJ2-2; D is unresolved. The CDR3 is made up of 12 amino acids. Germline V gives CDR1 LGHNT, CDR2 FRNRAP. V was trimmed by 7 bases and J by 5 bases, leaving 8 bases between them. The CDR3 sequence is CASVRVTGELFF. The CDR3 nucleotides are TGTGCTAGTGTTAGGGTTACCGGGGAGCTGTTTTTT.

In this sample, this clonotype turned up many times. The V call is TRBV6-6, the J call TRBJ2-5; the D gene is possibly TRBD2 (6 bases). Germline V gene sequence: CDR1 MNHNY, CDR2 SVGAGI (reference sequence). The CDR3 totals 14 residues. Trimming pared 4 bases from V and 1 base from J, leaving 10 bases between. CDR3 region: CASSFGGIQETQYF. The DNA of the CDR3 is TGTGCCAGCAGTTTTGGCGGGATCCAAGAGACCCAGTACTTC.

A note on this clonotype: A much larger clone lies one base from this, so it may be a read error. CDR3 residues: CASNPTGNYGYTF. The CDR3 DNA reads as TGTGCCAGCAACCCAACAGGGAACTATGGCTACACCTTC. The V and J genes are TRBV6-1 and TRBJ1-2; perhaps TRBD1 as D (6 bases). The length of the CDR3 is 13 residues. Trimming took off 7 bases at V and 2 bases at J, with 11 bases between the two ends. Germline V lookup: CDR1 MNHNS, CDR2 SASEGT.

Regarding this clonotype: One junction end disagrees with the germline gene, perhaps due to a read error. The genes are TRBV20-1 and TRBJ2-5; D remains ambiguous. This CDR3 is 13 amino acids long. Germline CDR1 DFQATT, CDR2 SNEGSKA (reference sequence). CDR3 bases: TGTAGTGCTGCTACACTGCCCATGAAGACCCAGTACTTC. Amino acid sequence: CSAATLPMKTQYF.

A word on this clonotype: A read error may be the cause here, since a much bigger clone is one base away. The chain combines TRBV11-3 with TRBJ2-1, with D perhaps matching TRBD1 or TRBD2 (6 bases each). From germline, CDR1 is SGHNT and CDR2 YENEEA. The CDR3 is 12 residues long. CDR3 loop: CASSSRGDEQSF. The CDR3 nucleotides read TGTGCCAGCAGCTCTAGGGGGGATGAGCAGTCCTTC. The whole variable domain, filled in from reference TRBV11-3 and TRBJ2-1, reads EAGVVQSPRYKIIEKKQPVAFWCNPISGHNTLYWYLQNLGQGPELLIRYENEEAVDDSQLPKDRFSAERLKGVDSTLKIQPAELGDSAVYLCASSSRGDEQSFGPGTRLTVL.

For this clonotype: The CDR3 does not end in the conserved phenylalanine or tryptophan, so this is likely a read error. The gene calls are TRBV6-1 and TRBJ1-5; 7 bases agree with TRBD1. V dropped 4 bases and J dropped 4; count of bases not matched to a gene: 1. Germline V gene sequence: CDR1 MNHNS, CDR2 SASEGT. The CDR3 loop spans 13 amino acids. The CDR3 spells CASSVTGNQPQHS. As DNA, the CDR3 is TGTGCCAGCAGTGTGACAGGGAATCAGCCCCAGCATTCT.

As for this clonotype: This sequence may be a read error, since a much larger clone differs from it by one base. The limits of the CDR3 on the DNA are not certain, so only TCRdb's listed CDR3 is given. The chain is built from TRBV29-1 and TRBJ1-2; the DNA was not compared with TRBD1, the D call given in the table. Germline-derived CDR1 and CDR2 are SQVTM and ANQGSEA. The CDR3 region is 13 residues in length, termini included. CDR3 amino acids: CSVATGSLYGCTF.

As to this clonotype: In this CDR3 the conserved last residue, phenylalanine or tryptophan, is missing, so a read error is likely. J is TRBJ1-5 and V is TRBV5-6; possible D gene TRBD1, 5 bases. The CDR3 length is 15 residues. Germline V lookup: CDR1 SGHDT, CDR2 YYEEEE. The CDR3 here is CASSLEGDSNQPQHL. CDR3 DNA sequence: TGTGCCAGCAGTTTGGAAGGGGACAGCAATCAGCCCCAGCATCTT.

This chain connects TRBV20-1 to TRBJ2-5; D gene ambiguous. CDR1 DFQATT and CDR2 SNEGSKA come from the germline V gene (reference sequence). The CDR3 length is 13 residues. The CDR3 DNA is TGCAGCGCAAGACTGACAATTCAAGAGACCCAGTACTTC. It specifies CSARLTIQETQYF.

V gene TRBV10-3 combines with J gene TRBJ2-5; D is ambiguous. The CDR3 extends over 11 amino acids. Germline CDR1 is ENHRY and CDR2 is SYGVKD. V dropped 5 bases and J dropped 5 bases, with 6 bases sitting between them. CDR3 DNA: TGTGCCATCAGTATGGGCGAGACCCAGTACTTC. It is translated as CAISMGETQYF.

V usage is TRBV20-1 and J usage is TRBJ2-5; perhaps TRBD1 as D (6 bases). V gave up 2 bases and J gave up 7 bases, with 17 bases separating them. The germline V gene encodes CDR1 DFQATT and CDR2 SNEGSKA (reference sequence). The CDR3 consists of 14 residues. The DNA for the CDR3 is TGCAGTGCTAGATTGTCAGGGGAAGTAGGGACCCAGTACTTC. Its translation: CSARLSGEVGTQYF.

As concerns this clonotype: Lacking the conserved final phenylalanine or tryptophan, this CDR3 likely reflects a read error. The chain combines TRBV20-1 with TRBJ2-3, with 7 positions matching TRBD1. This CDR3 contains 14 residues. The germline CDR1 and CDR2 sequences are DFQATT and SNEGSKA (reference sequence). J gave up 4 bases and V 5 bases, and 9 bases lay outside the gene matches. CDR3 sequence reads: CSAGRTGGSDTQYY. CDR3 coding DNA: TGCAGTGCTGGTCGGACAGGTGGGTCAGATACGCAGTATTAT.

This clonotype turned up a few times. The chain has TRBV20-1 and TRBJ2-3, with 9 bases that match TRBD2. The junction had 9 bases not matched to a gene; V was cut back by 6 bases and J by 2 bases. This CDR3 comprises 15 residues. Per germline, CDR1 DFQATT and CDR2 SNEGSKA (reference sequence). CDR3 coding DNA: TGCAGTGCCCAGCCGACTAGCGGATTCACAGATACGCAGTATTTT. Translated, it gives CSAQPTSGFTDTQYF.

Note on this clonotype: The junction and the germline gene differ at one end; a read error may be behind it. This sequence joins TRBV20-1 and TRBJ1-1; D possibly corresponds to TRBD1 (5 bases). This CDR3 comprises 13 residues. The germline gives CDR1 DFQATT, CDR2 SNEGSKA (reference sequence). CDR3 sequence reads: CSASLGVSTKAFF. In DNA, the CDR3 is TGCAGTGCTAGTTTAGGGGTGAGCACTAAAGCCTTCTTT.